The rows below give T cell receptor beta chains drawn from one sample of a study of spatial heterogeneity in lung cancer. TCRdb independently ran MiXCR on the 5' RACE reads; one entry per CDR3 protein. The sample has 90,000 to 95,000 distinct CDR3 sequences, roughly 12% seen once. The sample consisted of PBMCs, taken at surgery. All receptors come from a male donor with early-stage non-small cell lung cancer. The CDR3 runs from the conserved cysteine through the conserved F or W.

15	TRBJ2-7	TRBV7-9	CASSQRTGVSYEQYF
14	TRBJ2-7	TRBV6-6	CASRGTGFSYEQYF
15	TRBJ1-3	TRBV7-2	CASSLARDRRNTIYF
13	TRBJ1-1	TRBV20-1	CSAKVVLNTEAFF
17	TRBJ2-2	TRBV9	CASSALVSGSRTGELFF
15	TRBJ1-2	TRBV7-8	CASSPTGTAPGGYTF
16	TRBJ2-1	TRBV5-1	CASSALAGSSYNEQFF
14	TRBJ1-5	TRBV6-2/TRBV6-3	CASSSGQGNQPQHF
19	TRBJ2-2	TRBV20-1	CSARVNRVGLAVNTGELFF
16	TRBJ2-7	TRBV5-5	CASSLAPPGTTYEQYF
15	TRBJ2-1	TRBV4-2	CASSQERGTIHEQFF
16	TRBJ1-5	TRBV27	CASSFGTGGLLQPQHF
13	TRBJ2-5	TRBV7-8	CASSLGRGGTQYF
16	TRBJ2-3	TRBV7-9	CASSLRLAGEIDTQYF
15	TRBJ2-7	TRBV10-3	CAISETGTRKFEQYF
13	TRBJ1-1	TRBV20-1	CSARPDTKTEAFF
16	TRBJ2-7	TRBV2	CASSVSLAGGSYEQYF
12	TRBJ1-6	TRBV28	CASSQINSPLHF
18	TRBJ2-7	TRBV7-2	CASSLRGSSGRRPYEQYF
16	TRBJ2-5	TRBV7-9	CASSPLRSGNQETQYF
14	TRBJ2-2	TRBV7-2	CASIRGVNTGELFF
13	TRBJ2-3	TRBV7-2	CASSLDRTDTQYF
16	TRBJ2-3	TRBV5-1	CASSLDGDRSTDTQYF
14	TRBJ2-6	TRBV20-1	CSASPLSGANVLTF
12	TRBJ2-3	TRBV20-1	CSAREAGLTQYF
14	TRBJ2-7	TRBV20-1	CSARGWTGGHEQYF
19	TRBJ2-5	TRBV6-2/TRBV6-3	CASSYSLRTNANGLETQYF
15	TRBJ2-7	TRBV27	CASSTYMARSYEQYF
11	TRBJ2-7	TRBV7-2	CASSSAVEQYF
15	TRBJ2-1	TRBV4-2	CASSQPMLGDNEQFF
14	TRBJ1-4	TRBV12-3/TRBV12-4	CASSPGTTNEKLFF
15	TRBJ2-7	TRBV5-1	CASSIQPDRDYEQYF
16	TRBJ2-3	TRBV28	CASSLNRDSETDTQYF
18	TRBJ1-3	TRBV9	CASSVDMGDSDFGNTIYF
14	TRBJ2-3	TRBV29-1	CSVDSPQGTDTQYF
16	TRBJ1-2	TRBV7-9	CASSPAGAGPNYGYTF
12	TRBJ1-5	TRBV29-1	CSVGEGDQPQHF
13	TRBJ2-7	TRBV29-1	CSVVESGPYEQYF
16	TRBJ2-1	TRBV19	CASSPGLAGAYNEQFF
15	TRBJ2-5	TRBV6-2/TRBV6-3	CASSKGLAGGETQYF
13	TRBJ1-2	TRBV11-2	CASSPQRGPSYTF
13	TRBJ2-1	TRBV7-9	CASSQLVYNEQFF
22	TRBJ2-6	TRBV11-3	CASTLVGKQKLWGSSGANVLTF
15	TRBJ2-7	TRBV20-1	CSARAAPAVSYEQYF
16	TRBJ2-7	TRBV6-5	CASISGTGGLAYEQYF
14	TRBJ2-3	TRBV10-2	CASSLRDLGDTQYF